Shown below are 18 T cell receptor beta chains from a single sample sequenced in a study of T cell responses to AZD1222 COVID-19 vaccine. Sequencing used immunoSEQ multiplex PCR; TCRdb keeps in-frame clones, though not all of them. Here the sample spans more than 110,000 clones, roughly 90% being singletons. The sample was peripheral blood, taken 28 days after the second AZD1222 dose. These receptor sequences come from an adult who received the AZD1222 COVID-19 vaccine.

The rearrangement links TRBV6-5 to TRBJ1-2; possible D gene TRBD1, 6 bases. Germline-derived CDR1 and CDR2 are MNHEY and SVGAGI. This CDR3 comprises 14 residues. The germline V and J ends were trimmed by 8 bases and 0 bases, with 13 bases remaining between them. The CDR3 spells CASGETGPNYGYTF. The CDR3 DNA reads as TGTGCCAGCGGAGAGACAGGTCCTAACTATGGCTACACCTTC.

The rearrangement uses TRBV7-9 and TRBJ2-1; D is uncertain. In germline, CDR1 is SEHNR, CDR2 FQNEAQ (reference sequence). The CDR3 loop spans 13 amino acids. V was clipped by 5 bases and J by 4 bases, with 9 bases between them. The CDR3 coding sequence is TGTGCCAGCAGCAAGTCTCGGTACAATGAGCAGTTCTTC. Protein product: CASSKSRYNEQFF. Filled out from reference TRBV7-9 and TRBJ2-1, the complete variable domain reads DTGVSQNPRHKITKRGQNVTFRCDPISEHNRLYWYRQTLGQGPEFLTYFQNEAQLEKSRLLSDRFSAERPKGSFSTLEIQRTEQGDSAMYLCASSKSRYNEQFFGPGTRLTVL.

This clone was counted a few times. The V call is TRBV19, the J call TRBJ1-5; possible D gene TRBD1, 5 bases. The CDR3 is 15 residues long. The germline V and J ends were trimmed by 5 bases and 2 bases, with 13 bases remaining between them. The V gene's germline CDR1 is LNHDA and CDR2 SQIVND (reference sequence). The CDR3 DNA reads TGTGCCAGTAGTGCTATGGGGGGAGGCAATCAGCCCCAGCATTTT. Its protein product is CASSAMGGGNQPQHF.

This clone was detected only a few times. This chain uses TRBV11-2 with TRBJ2-1; a weak D match, TRBD1 (6 bases). This CDR3 is 12 amino acids long. Germline CDR1 SGHAT, CDR2 FQNNGV. The ends were cut back, 6 bases at V and 9 bases at J, with 12 bases in the middle. The DNA of the CDR3 is TGTGCCAGCAGGGTGGACAGCTTTGAGCAGTTCTTC. Amino acid sequence: CASRVDSFEQFF. Full variable domain (outside the CDR3, taken from reference TRBV11-2 and TRBJ2-1): EAGVAQSPRYKIIEKRQSVAFWCNPISGHATLYWYQQILGQGPKLLIQFQNNGVVDDSQLPKDRFSAERLKGVDSTLKIQPAKLEDSAVYLCASRVDSFEQFFGPGTRLTVL.

The J gene is TRBJ1-5, the V gene TRBV28, with D hard to call. Between the trimmed V and J ends, which lost 4 bases and 6 bases, there was a span of 25 bases. This CDR3 spans 18 amino acids. Germline lookup yields CDR1 MDHEN and CDR2 SYDVKM. CDR3 in amino acids: CASSSSTGLGSLSQPQHF. The CDR3 DNA is TGTGCCAGCAGTTCCTCGACGGGTCTTGGCAGCTTAAGTCAGCCCCAGCATTTT.

The chain couples TRBV4-2 to TRBJ1-3, with D possibly TRBD1 on 5 matching bases. CDR1 and CDR2 from the germline V gene are LGHNA and YNFKEQ. The CDR3 loop spans 17 amino acids. The germline V and J ends were trimmed by 0 bases and 1 base, with 13 bases remaining between them. DNA for the CDR3: TGTGCCAGCAGCCAAGACATTGAGGCAGGGTCTGGAAACACCATATATTTT. Translating gives CASSQDIEAGSGNTIYF.

J is TRBJ2-1 and V is TRBV11-3; D is unclear. V was clipped by 5 bases and J by 5 bases, with 10 bases between them. Germline loops: CDR1 SGHNT, CDR2 YENEEA. This CDR3 comprises 13 residues. In DNA, the CDR3 is TGTGCCAGCAGCCCCGGACGAGACAATGAGCAGTTCTTC. It yields the protein CASSPGRDNEQFF.

The rearrangement uses TRBV18 and TRBJ2-1, with a possible D match to TRBD1 (5 bases). From germline, CDR1 is KGHSH and CDR2 LQKENI. The CDR3 has 15 residues. V gave up 6 bases and J gave up 8 bases, with 20 bases separating them. CDR3 amino acids: CASSLMDIPQYEQFF. The CDR3, as DNA: TGTGCCAGCTCGCTGATGGACATCCCACAGTATGAGCAGTTCTTC.

This chain connects TRBV2 to TRBJ1-1, with 8 bases aligning to TRBD1. This CDR3 comprises 13 residues. Looked up from germline, CDR1 is SNHLY and CDR2 is FYNNEI. The V gene end was trimmed by 6 bases and the J gene end by 11 bases; junction bases not matched to a gene: 11. As DNA, the CDR3 is TGTGCCAGCAGGGAGGGGACAGGAAGAAGTGCTTTCTTT. Translating gives CASREGTGRSAFF.

In nucleotides, the CDR3 is TGTGCCAGCAGTTTATTGACACTTCTGAACACCGGGGAGCTGTTTTTT. It translates to CASSLLTLLNTGELFF. The chain is built from TRBV27 and TRBJ2-2; no clear D gene. Germline V CDR1 and CDR2: MNHEY, SMNVEV (reference sequence). Deletions cut 1 base from V and 1 base from J, with 10 bases between. CDR3 length equals 16 residues.

The rearrangement links TRBV2 to TRBJ1-5, with 7 bases lining up with TRBD1. Germline CDR1 SNHLY, CDR2 FYNNEI. The junction had 13 bases not matched to a gene; V was cut back by 8 bases and J by 6 bases. The CDR3 totals 15 residues. The CDR3 loop is CASGNRGTSLQPQHF. Written as DNA, the CDR3 is TGTGCCAGCGGCAACAGGGGTACTTCACTTCAGCCCCAGCATTTT.

This clone appeared a single time. This sequence joins TRBV24-1 and TRBJ2-1; 7 bases are shared with TRBD2. Germline V gene lookup returns CDR1 KGHDR and CDR2 SFDVKD. V gave up 7 bases and J gave up 2 bases; unmatched junction bases: 4. CDR3 length equals 14 residues. CDR3 nucleotides: TGTGCCACCAGCCCTAGCGGAACCTACAATGAGCAGTTCTTC. Protein sequence: CATSPSGTYNEQFF.

The chain joins TRBV24-1 to TRBJ2-1; D is undetermined. The CDR3 is 12 amino acids. The germline CDR1 and CDR2 sequences are KGHDR and SFDVKD. V gave up 6 bases and J gave up 0 bases, with 2 bases separating them. In nucleotides, the CDR3 is TGTGCCACCAGTAACTCCTACAATGAGCAGTTCTTC. Translated, it gives CATSNSYNEQFF.

The genes are TRBV27 and TRBJ2-6, with 9 bases that match TRBD1. The CDR3 totals 16 residues. CDR1 is MNHEY and CDR2 is SMNVEV in the germline V gene (reference sequence). V shed 7 bases and J 4 bases; nucleotides not matched to a gene: 8. CDR3 nucleotide sequence: TGTGCCAGCACCTCGAACAGGGGGCTAGGGGCCAACGTCCTGACTTTC. Translation: CASTSNRGLGANVLTF.

The genes are TRBV6-5 and TRBJ1-4; the match to TRBD1 covers 7 bases. With V trimmed by 4 bases and J by 6 bases, 2 bases remained unmatched. CDR3 size: 13 residues. Germline CDR1 reads MNHEY; CDR2 reads SVGAGI. The CDR3 bases are TGTGCCAGCAGTTCCGGACAGGATGAAAAACTGTTTTTT. Translating it yields CASSSGQDEKLFF.

The CDR3, as DNA: TGTGCCACCAGTGAAACAGAAGAGACCCAGTACTTC. Its protein is CATSETEETQYF. This sequence joins TRBV24-1 and TRBJ2-5; no firm D call. V was pared by 4 bases and J by 3 bases, with 5 bases between. This CDR3 has 12 amino acids. CDR1 KGHDR and CDR2 SFDVKD come from the germline V gene.

This clone appeared once. The genes are TRBV4-1 and TRBJ2-1; 9 positions match TRBD2. Germline loops: CDR1 MGHRA, CDR2 YSYEKL. CDR3 length equals 16 residues. J gave up 7 bases and V 2 bases, and 9 bases lay outside the gene matches. The CDR3 sequence: CASSQPGTSKANEQFF. The CDR3 DNA follows: TGCGCCAGCAGCCAACCTGGGACTAGCAAGGCGAATGAGCAGTTCTTC.

V gene TRBV10-2 combines with J gene TRBJ1-1, with D unresolved. V shed 3 bases and J shed 7 bases, with 9 bases lying between them. The germline V gene encodes CDR1 WSHSY and CDR2 SAAADI. This CDR3 comprises 12 residues. CDR3 amino acids: CASSDRRIEAFF. As DNA, the CDR3 is TGCGCCAGCAGTGATAGACGGATTGAAGCTTTCTTT.